The 18 T cell receptor beta chains below come from one sample, sequenced in a study of blood T cell repertoires in COVID-19. The data were produced by immunoSEQ multiplex PCR, yet TCRdb's version contains in-frame clones alone and is incomplete. The sample records about 170,000 clones, approximately 86% being singletons. Sequenced sample: peripheral blood. The receptors shown here come from a man in his 60s who had recovered from COVID-19.

The chain carries TRBV19 and TRBJ2-7, with a possible D match to TRBD1 (5 bases). The length of the CDR3 is 14 residues. Germline V gives CDR1 LNHDA, CDR2 SQIVND (reference sequence). Between the trimmed V and J ends, which lost 1 base and 4 bases, there was a span of 11 bases. Here the CDR3 DNA reads TGTGCCAGTAGTATAGGGACAAGCGTTTACGAGCAGTACTTC. It yields the protein CASSIGTSVYEQYF. The full variable domain, completed using reference TRBV19 and TRBJ2-7, is DGGITQSPKYLFRKEGQNVTLSCEQNLNHDAMYWYRQDPGQGLRLIYYSQIVNDFQKGDIAEGYSVSREKKESFPLTVTSAQKNPTAFYLCASSIGTSVYEQYFGPGTRLTVT.

The rearrangement joins TRBV6-2 or TRBV6-3 to TRBJ2-5, with 7 positions matching TRBD1. The trim removed 0 bases at V and 5 bases at J, leaving 6 bases unmatched. CDR1 and CDR2 from the germline V gene are MNHEY and SVGEGT. This CDR3 spans 15 amino acids. The CDR3, as DNA: TGTGCCAGCAGTTACTCGATCGGCAGGGGGGAGACCCAGTACTTC. Translated: CASSYSIGRGETQYF.

V and J are TRBV7-9 and TRBJ2-5; D possibly corresponds to TRBD2 (5 bases). The CDR3 length is 11 residues. V shed 11 bases and J shed 5 bases, with 12 bases lying between them. Per the germline V gene, CDR1 is SEHNR and CDR2 is FQNEAQ (reference sequence). CDR3 sequence: CAGGAMETQYF. The CDR3 coding sequence is TGTGCCGGAGGCGCCATGGAGACCCAGTACTTC.

V and J are TRBV6-5 and TRBJ2-3; perhaps TRBD2 as D (5 bases). The germline V gene has CDR1 MNHEY and CDR2 SVGAGI. V was shortened by 0 bases and J by 4 bases, with 11 bases between the two germline ends. The CDR3 is 15 residues long. The CDR3 sequence: CASSYSRAQPDTQYF. CDR3 DNA sequence: TGTGCCAGCAGTTACTCGCGGGCCCAACCAGATACGCAGTATTTT.

This clone has just one count. The chain carries TRBV9 and TRBJ2-5; 9 bases map to TRBD2. V gave up 0 bases and J gave up 4 bases; unmatched junction bases: 4. The CDR3 is 15 residues long. Per germline, CDR1 SGDLS and CDR2 YYNGEE. CDR3 DNA: TGTGCCAGCAGCGTAGGCGGGGGGGGCGGAGAGACCCAGTACTTC. Protein product: CASSVGGGGGETQYF.

The chain is built from TRBV7-3 and TRBJ1-2, with TRBD1 matching over 9 bases. After removal of 5 bases from V and 7 bases from J, the junction contained 8 bases not matched to a gene. Germline values: CDR1 SGHTA, CDR2 FQGTGA. The CDR3 runs to 14 residues. In DNA, the CDR3 is TGTGCCAGCAGCGTTTCCACAGGGGGCTCTGGCTACACCTTC. As protein: CASSVSTGGSGYTF.

The genes are TRBV5-1 and TRBJ1-6; 9 bases are a match to TRBD1. Germline V gene lookup returns CDR1 SGHRS and CDR2 YFSETQ. V trimming: 4 bases; J trimming: 9 bases; junction bases outside the gene matches: 8. The CDR3 runs to 15 residues. The CDR3 here is CASSQDRGDISPLHF. CDR3 coding DNA: TGCGCCAGCAGCCAGGACAGGGGCGATATTTCACCCCTCCACTTT.

The chain has TRBV5-5 and TRBJ2-3; TRBD2 agrees at 7 bases. The V gene end was trimmed by 2 bases and the J gene end by 2 bases; junction bases not matched to a gene: 8. The CDR3 spans 16 residues. Germline V CDR1 and CDR2: SGHKS, YYEKEE (reference sequence). The CDR3 DNA is TGTGCCAGCAGCTTTTCGACTAGCCCCCTCACAGATACGCAGTATTTT. Its translation is CASSFSTSPLTDTQYF.

J is TRBJ2-1 and V is TRBV9, with a tentative D call TRBD1 (5 bases). The V end lost 3 bases, the J end lost 3 bases, and 10 bases lay between the germline ends. This CDR3 is 14 amino acids long. The germline gives CDR1 SGDLS, CDR2 YYNGEE. For the CDR3, the DNA is TGTGCCAGCAGCGCACGGACAAACTACAATGAGCAGTTCTTC. Translated, it gives CASSARTNYNEQFF.

The rearrangement joins TRBV9 to TRBJ1-3, with D possibly matching TRBD1 (5 bases). CDR1 is SGDLS, CDR2 YYNGEE, per germline. The V gene lost 2 bases and the J gene lost 0 bases, with 12 bases spanning the gap. CDR3 length equals 16 residues. CDR3: CASSVQGPSSGNTIYF. The CDR3 region has the DNA TGTGCCAGCAGCGTTCAGGGTCCGAGCTCTGGAAACACCATATATTTT.

This clone was counted once. V gene TRBV6-5 combines with J gene TRBJ1-4, with D perhaps TRBD1 (5 bases). Trimming took off 0 bases at V and 8 bases at J, with 13 bases between the two ends. Per germline, CDR1 MNHEY and CDR2 SVGAGI. This CDR3 has 15 residues. In nucleotides, the CDR3 is TGTGCCAGCAGTTACTCGGTGGGGCGTGGGGAAAAACTGTTTTTT. It encodes CASSYSVGRGEKLFF.

The chain has TRBV2 and TRBJ1-1; D is ambiguous. This CDR3 has 15 residues. The V and J ends lost 8 bases and 0 bases respectively, with 16 bases between them. Per the germline V gene, CDR1 is SNHLY and CDR2 is FYNNEI. CDR3 loop: CASYEGPGLNTEAFF. In nucleotides, the CDR3 is TGTGCCAGCTACGAGGGCCCGGGTCTGAACACTGAAGCTTTCTTT.

The rearrangement uses TRBV6-5 and TRBJ1-5, with a possible D match to TRBD1 (6 bases). V was trimmed by 0 bases and J by 3 bases, leaving 9 bases between them. This CDR3 has 15 amino acids. Germline assignment: CDR1 MNHEY and CDR2 SVGAGI. CDR3 residues: CASSYSGTSNQPQHF. CDR3 coding DNA: TGTGCCAGCAGTTACTCAGGGACATCCAATCAGCCCCAGCATTTT.

This clone was counted a few times. The J gene is TRBJ2-1, the V gene TRBV3-1 (or the pseudogene TRBV3-2); D unclear. Trimming took 7 bases from V and 7 from J, leaving 14 bases between them. The CDR3 runs 13 residues. CDR1 and CDR2 (germline): LGHDT, YNNKEL (reference sequence). CDR3 sequence (DNA): TGTGCCAGCACGCCGCCTCTCGCGAATGAGCAGTTCTTC. Protein: CASTPPLANEQFF.

J is TRBJ1-1 and V is TRBV7-2; D is possibly TRBD1 (5 bases). V was pared by 5 bases and J by 1 base, with 11 bases between. CDR1 and CDR2 (germline): SGHTA, FQGNSA. CDR3 length equals 14 residues. The CDR3: CASSEQDGNTEAFF. In DNA, the CDR3 is TGTGCCAGCAGCGAACAGGACGGGAACACTGAAGCTTTCTTT.

The chain couples TRBV18 to TRBJ2-2, with D maybe TRBD1 (5 bases). The CDR3 spans 17 residues. V lost 3 bases and J 5 bases, leaving 19 bases between the germline ends. Germline values: CDR1 KGHSH, CDR2 LQKENI. This CDR3 is CASSPSGGTGITGELFF. In nucleotides, the CDR3 is TGTGCCAGCTCACCTTCAGGCGGTACAGGCATTACCGGGGAGCTGTTTTTT.

The chain employs TRBV7-8 and TRBJ2-2; D remains ambiguous. CDR1 SGHVS and CDR2 FQNEAQ come from the germline V gene. This CDR3 comprises 16 residues. V was clipped by 2 bases and J by 1 base, with 11 bases between them. The CDR3 nucleotides read TGTGCCAGCAGCTTAAATCCCCCGAGGAACACCGGGGAGCTGTTTTTT. Translation: CASSLNPPRNTGELFF.

V usage is TRBV27 and J usage is TRBJ1-1; 7 positions match TRBD1. The length of the CDR3 is 13 residues. V was pared by 3 bases and J by 5 bases, with 3 bases of the junction left unmatched. Germline V CDR1 and CDR2: MNHEY, SMNVEV (reference sequence). The CDR3 DNA reads as TGTGCCAGCAGTTTCCACAGGGGTACTGAAGCTTTCTTT. This translates into CASSFHRGTEAFF.